Listed below are T cell receptor beta chains from one sample, sequenced in a study of T cells in Graves' hyperthyroidism and ophthalmopathy. One entry per CDR3 protein results from TCRdb running MiXCR on the multiplex PCR reads. The table shows roughly 380,000 distinct CDR3 sequences, with under 20% occurring only once. The sequenced sample consisted of blood. The receptor set was obtained from a woman aged 18-35 years with Graves' hyperthyroidism. CDR3s include the opening cysteine and the closing phenylalanine or tryptophan. The D gene is left open where the match is weak. Size is stated for part of the rows, as once, few or many counts, or as a class when the clone is expanded.

clone_size	v_call	j_call	d_call	cdr3_nt	cdr3_aa
many	TRBV5-1	TRBJ1-5	.	TGCGCCAGCAGCCCGGTGGCAGGGCTCAATCAGCCCCAGCATTTT	CASSPVAGLNQPQHF
.	TRBV11-2	TRBJ2-2	TRBD1	TGTGCCAGCAGCTTAGTAGGGACAGGGGTAACGAACACCGGGGAGCTGTTTTTT	CASSLVGTGVTNTGELFF
many	TRBV11-2	TRBJ2-7	.	TGTGCCAGCAGCTTACATCGGGTCGAGCAGTACTTC	CASSLHRVEQYF
few	TRBV4-1	TRBJ1-2	.	TGCGCCAGCAGCCACTTTGGAGGCAGGGGCTTGAACTATGGCTACACCTTC	CASSHFGGRGLNYGYTF
many	TRBV7-8	TRBJ2-5	.	TGTGCCAGCAGCGTCCAGGTTACCGAAGAGACCCAGTACTTC	CASSVQVTEETQYF
.	TRBV28	TRBJ2-5	.	TGTGCCAGCAGTTACTCCCGTTTCGAGGGAAGCGGGGAGACCCAGTACTTC	CASSYSRFEGSGETQYF
many	TRBV3-1	TRBJ2-7	.	TGTGCCAGCAGCCAAGATTCGCCGAGGGACGAGCAGTACTTC	CASSQDSPRDEQYF
many	TRBV6-5	TRBJ1-1	TRBD1	TGTGCCGCAAGAGGGGACAGGGCGGATCACACTGAAGCTTTCTTT	CAARGDRADHTEAFF
many	TRBV11-2	TRBJ1-5	TRBD1	TGTGCCAGCAGCGGATACAGGGGGCGAAGCAATCAGCCCCAGCATTTT	CASSGYRGRSNQPQHF
many	TRBV7-6	TRBJ2-7	.	TGTGCCAGCAGCGACCGGGACGGATACGAGCAGTACTTC	CASSDRDGYEQYF
.	TRBV6-1	TRBJ2-3	TRBD2	TGTGCCAGCTCAAGGGGCGGGAGCTCAGATACGCAGTATTTT	CASSRGGSSDTQYF
.	TRBV6-1	TRBJ2-2	.	TGTGCCAGCAGTACCAGGGTTTTTGGGGAGCTGTTTTTT	CASSTRVFGELFF
.	TRBV18	TRBJ1-1	.	TGTGCCAGCTCACCGGGGCGATCCCCTGAAGCTCTCTTT	CASSPGRSPEALF
.	TRBV5-1	TRBJ2-7	.	TGCGCCAGCAGCTGGACAGCCACCTACGAGCAGTACTTC	CASSWTATYEQYF
many	TRBV9	TRBJ1-1	.	TGTGCCAGCAGCGCACAGCAAAGGAACACTGAAGCTTTCTTT	CASSAQQRNTEAFF
many	TRBV20-1	TRBJ2-7	TRBD1	TGCAGTGCTTCCGGGACAGGGGACTTTTACGAGCAGTACTTC	CSASGTGDFYEQYF
many	TRBV9	TRBJ1-1	.	TGTGCCAGCAGCGTAGACCAGGGCGGATCTGAAGCTTTCTTT	CASSVDQGGSEAFF
many	TRBV20-1	TRBJ2-7	TRBD1	TGCAGTGCTAGACCCGGGACAGGGAACCACGAGCAGTACTTC	CSARPGTGNHEQYF